Below are 32 T cell receptor beta chains sequenced from a single sample in a study of T-cell memory formation after mild COVID-19. TCRdb re-called the 5' RACE reads with MiXCR, one entry per CDR3 protein. The sample has approximately 400,000 distinct CDR3 sequences; roughly 24% are singletons. The specimen was PBMCs or a T cell subset sorted from them (not recorded which). The receptors were sampled from an adult woman who had mild COVID-19 (a few samples of this study predate the infection). Cell type and time point are not known.

In this sample, this clonotype turned up a few times. The chain has TRBV25-1 and TRBJ2-3; D is unclear. Looked up from germline, CDR1 is MGHDK and CDR2 is SYGVNS. Trimming took off 7 bases at V and 4 bases at J, with 15 bases between the two ends. The CDR3 totals 14 residues. Written as DNA, the CDR3 is TGTGCCAGCACCCCTCCTTTCCCCGCAGATACGCAGTATTTT. The encoded protein is CASTPPFPADTQYF.

This clonotype has a handful of counts. The chain couples TRBV7-3 to TRBJ1-6, with 9 bases that match TRBD1. After removal of 5 bases from V and 9 bases from J, the junction contained 2 bases not matched to a gene. Germline loops: CDR1 SGHTA, CDR2 FQGTGA. This CDR3 has 13 amino acids. The CDR3 coding sequence is TGTGCCAGCAGCCCGGGACAGGGTTCACCCCTCCACTTT. Residues: CASSPGQGSPLHF. The variable domain in full, with the rest retrieved from reference TRBV7-3 and TRBJ1-6, is GAGVSQTPSNKVTEKGKYVELRCDPISGHTALYWYRQSLGQGPEFLIYFQGTGAADDSGLPNDRFFAVRPEGSVSTLKIQRTERGDSAVYLCASSPGQGSPLHFGNGTRLTVT.

This clonotype was recorded a few times. The chain recombines TRBV5-1 with TRBJ2-7, with D perhaps matching TRBD1 (5 bases). The germline gives CDR1 SGHRS, CDR2 YFSETQ. This CDR3 has 15 amino acids. The V and J ends lost 0 bases and 3 bases respectively, with 13 bases between them. The CDR3 protein is CASSLEVQADYEQYF. In DNA, the CDR3 is TGCGCCAGCAGCTTGGAGGTACAGGCTGACTACGAGCAGTACTTC.

V gene TRBV5-4 combines with J gene TRBJ1-2; D gene unclear. Germline V gene sequence: CDR1 SGHNT, CDR2 YYREEE (reference sequence). V lost 3 bases and J lost 4, with 13 bases in between. This CDR3 has 14 amino acids. CDR3 amino acids: CASSSPRISYGYTF. The CDR3 region has the DNA TGTGCCAGCAGCTCCCCACGGATTTCCTATGGCTACACCTTC.

The sample holds a few counts of this clonotype. This sequence joins TRBV6-5 and TRBJ2-7, with TRBD1 identical over 7 bases. V shed 6 bases, J shed 1 base, and the junction held 9 bases outside the gene matches. This CDR3 is built from 15 residues. Germline assignment: CDR1 MNHEY and CDR2 SVGAGI. The CDR3 reads CASRPDRAPSYEQYF. DNA of the CDR3: TGTGCCAGCAGACCCGACAGGGCGCCGTCCTACGAGCAGTACTTC.

This clonotype rates as medium-sized (0.01 to 0.1%). CDR3 in amino acids: CSARDPGQLHEQYF. In DNA, the CDR3 is TGCAGTGCTAGAGATCCGGGACAGCTCCACGAGCAGTACTTC. The chain couples TRBV20-1 to TRBJ2-7, with 7 bases matching TRBD1. With V trimmed by 0 bases and J by 5 bases, 7 bases remained unmatched. CDR1 and CDR2 (germline): DFQATT, SNEGSKA (reference sequence). This CDR3 has 14 amino acids.

The chain uses TRBV25-1 and TRBJ2-3; D perhaps matches TRBD2 (5 bases). The germline V and J ends were trimmed by 4 bases and 2 bases, with 10 bases remaining between them. Germline V CDR1 and CDR2: MGHDK, SYGVNS. This CDR3 has 14 residues. The DNA for the CDR3 is TGTGCCAGCAGTGCAGAGGGAAACACAGATACGCAGTATTTT. Protein: CASSAEGNTDTQYF. The full variable domain, in which reference TRBV25-1 and TRBJ2-3 provide the parts outside the CDR3, is EADIYQTPRYLVIGTGKKITLECSQTMGHDKMYWYQQDPGMELHLIHYSYGVNSTEKGDLSSESTVSRIRTEHFPLTLESARPSHTSQYLCASSAEGNTDTQYFGPGTRLTVL.

This clonotype has only a few counts. The chain recombines TRBV7-2 with TRBJ2-7; tentative D call: TRBD2 (6 bases). This CDR3 has 15 residues. Trimming pared 2 bases from V and 2 bases from J, leaving 13 bases between. Germline CDR1 is SGHTA and CDR2 is FQGNSA. The CDR3 loop is CASSLMQAGTYEQYF. CDR3 bases: TGTGCCAGCAGCTTAATGCAAGCGGGTACCTACGAGCAGTACTTC.

The chain joins TRBV20-1 to TRBJ2-5; no definite D call. This CDR3 contains 12 residues. CDR1 and CDR2 (germline): DFQATT, SNEGSKA (reference sequence). Deletions cut 6 bases from V and 5 bases from J, with 13 bases between. This CDR3 is CSAPRLTETQYF. In nucleotides, the CDR3 is TGCAGTGCGCCCAGGCTAACGGAGACCCAGTACTTC.

The rearrangement joins TRBV5-1 to TRBJ1-2; 7 bases align to TRBD1. This CDR3 is built from 15 residues. CDR1 SGHRS and CDR2 YFSETQ come from the germline V gene. Trimming removed 2 bases from V and 4 bases from J; junction bases left unmatched: 8. CDR3 nucleotide sequence: TGCGCCAGCAGCTTTCTAGACAGGGTTGCCTATGGCTACACCTTC. Translation: CASSFLDRVAYGYTF.

The chain recombines TRBV5-1 with TRBJ2-1; 11 bases map to TRBD1. With 4 bases clipped from V and 8 bases from J, the junction kept 8 bases outside the gene matches. The CDR3 extends over 15 amino acids. Germline CDR1 reads SGHRS; CDR2 reads YFSETQ. The CDR3 loop is CASSADRGRMDEQFF. The CDR3 bases are TGCGCCAGCAGCGCGGACAGGGGGCGAATGGATGAGCAGTTCTTC.

The chain has TRBV20-1 and TRBJ2-3; D gene ambiguous. In germline, CDR1 is DFQATT, CDR2 SNEGSKA (reference sequence). Trimming shortened V by 6 bases and J by 2 bases, and 9 bases separated the two germline ends. CDR3 size: 12 residues. CDR3 protein: CSARTHTDTQYF. CDR3 nucleotide sequence: TGCAGTGCAAGAACACACACAGATACGCAGTATTTT.

This clonotype was detected only a few times. The chain's CDR3 is CSEKAASSYEQYF. CDR3 bases: TGCAGTGAAAAAGCAGCCAGCTCCTACGAGCAGTACTTC. The chain carries TRBV20-1 and TRBJ2-7; D is ambiguous. Trimming shortened V by 7 bases and J by 0 bases, and 13 bases separated the two germline ends. The CDR3 totals 13 residues. Per germline, CDR1 DFQATT and CDR2 SNEGSKA (reference sequence).

This clonotype was seen a handful of times. The chain employs TRBV24-1 and TRBJ2-1; the D is unclear. The CDR3 is 13 residues long. CDR1 is KGHDR and CDR2 is SFDVKD in the germline V gene. V shed 8 bases and J shed 3 bases, with 10 bases lying between them. The CDR3 protein is CATMGPFYNEQFF. CDR3 DNA: TGTGCCACCATGGGCCCTTTCTACAATGAGCAGTTCTTC.

In this sample, this clonotype turned up a few times. V and J are TRBV20-1 and TRBJ2-7; possibly TRBD2 for D (6 bases). The V end lost 3 bases, the J end lost 4 bases, and 19 bases lay between the germline ends. The CDR3 sequence is 15 residues long. CDR1 DFQATT and CDR2 SNEGSKA come from the germline V gene (reference sequence). CDR3 protein: CSASGSGLILYEQYF. CDR3 coding DNA: TGCAGTGCTAGTGGTTCGGGACTGATCCTATACGAGCAGTACTTC.

This clonotype was counted many times. J is TRBJ1-1 and V is TRBV20-1; the D gene is possibly TRBD1 (5 bases). Trimming cost V 6 bases and J 1 base, with 12 bases left between them. The CDR3 totals 13 residues. Germline V gene sequence: CDR1 DFQATT, CDR2 SNEGSKA (reference sequence). The CDR3, as DNA: TGCAGTGCGACCCGGGACGGGAACACTGAAGCTTTCTTT. Translation: CSATRDGNTEAFF.

This clonotype occurred a few times. The gene calls are TRBV6-2 or TRBV6-3 and TRBJ2-3, with no clear D. Trimming pared 6 bases from V and 2 bases from J, leaving 18 bases between. This CDR3 comprises 16 residues. Germline CDR1 MNHEY, CDR2 SVGEGT. The chain's CDR3 is CASRIGLHRNTDTQYF. The CDR3 nucleotides read TGTGCCAGCAGGATCGGGCTACACCGAAACACAGATACGCAGTATTTT.

The rearrangement uses TRBV18 and TRBJ2-5; D unresolved. CDR3 length: 13 amino acids. The V gene lost 1 base and the J gene lost 0 bases, with 3 bases spanning the gap. CDR1 and CDR2 from the germline V gene are KGHSH and LQKENI. Written as DNA, the CDR3 is TGTGCCAGCTCACCACAGAACCAAGAGACCCAGTACTTC. Translation gives CASSPQNQETQYF.

This clonotype has a handful of counts. The chain recombines TRBV20-1 with TRBJ2-1; 13 bases agree with TRBD2. The CDR3 contains 13 residues. CDR1 is DFQATT, CDR2 SNEGSKA, per germline (reference sequence). V was pared by 6 bases and J by 10 bases, with 6 bases of the junction left unmatched. The CDR3 bases are TGCAGTGCAAGGACTAGCGGGAGAAGCGAGCAGTTCTTC. Its translation is CSARTSGRSEQFF.

The chain recombines TRBV7-2 with TRBJ2-5, with a possible D match to TRBD2 (6 bases). The ends were cut back, 4 bases at V and 4 bases at J, with 16 bases in the middle. Per germline, CDR1 SGHTA and CDR2 FQGNSA. The CDR3 has 15 residues. The CDR3 DNA is TGTGCCAGCAGCTCCGATCCGGGAGTCGGAGAGACCCAGTACTTC. Translating it yields CASSSDPGVGETQYF.

The chain links TRBV5-6 to TRBJ2-5; D ambiguous. CDR1 SGHDT and CDR2 YYEEEE come from the germline V gene. The CDR3 contains 12 residues. Between the trimmed V and J ends, which lost 0 bases and 7 bases, there was a span of 7 bases. The CDR3 DNA reads as TGTGCCAGCAGCTTGGGCGGTTCGACCCAGTACTTC. Translation gives CASSLGGSTQYF.

The chain couples TRBV11-2 to TRBJ1-1; unclear D gene. The CDR3 sequence is 16 residues long. V lost 0 bases and J 4 bases, leaving 15 bases between the germline ends. The germline V gene has CDR1 SGHAT and CDR2 FQNNGV. The CDR3 region has the DNA TGTGCCAGCAGCTTAGATCTTGGGGAAGTGGGCACTGAAGCTTTCTTT. This sequence encodes CASSLDLGEVGTEAFF.

The table lists this clonotype with a few counts. V gene TRBV29-1 combines with J gene TRBJ2-2, with 7 bases matching TRBD1. V was clipped by 3 bases and J by 7 bases; unmatched bases: 11. Per the germline V gene, CDR1 is SQVTM and CDR2 is ANQGSEA. CDR3 size: 15 residues. The CDR3 DNA reads as TGCAGCGTTGAGTTTTTGCAGGGGGAGAACGGGGAGCTGTTTTTT. This gives the protein CSVEFLQGENGELFF.

This chain connects TRBV12-3 or TRBV12-4 to TRBJ1-3; the D is unclear. This CDR3 region has 15 residues. V was pared by 3 bases and J by 0 bases, with 9 bases between. CDR3 in amino acids: CASSFDESSGNTIYF. In DNA form, the CDR3 reads TGTGCCAGCAGTTTTGACGAGAGCTCTGGAAACACCATATATTTT.

The chain is built from TRBV11-3 and TRBJ1-1; D is undetermined. The CDR3 spans 13 residues. The V end lost 2 bases, the J end lost 3 bases, and 7 bases lay between the germline ends. Germline V gene lookup returns CDR1 SGHNT and CDR2 YENEEA. CDR3 loop: CASSLLRYTEAFF. DNA of the CDR3: TGTGCCAGCAGCTTATTGAGATACACTGAAGCTTTCTTT.

The V gene is TRBV9, the J gene TRBJ2-5; D remains ambiguous. Trimming took 3 bases from V and 1 from J, leaving 10 bases between them. Germline CDR1 and CDR2: SGDLS and YYNGEE. The CDR3 loop spans 14 amino acids. For the CDR3, the DNA is TGTGCCAGCAGCGCCCAGGCCCTCCAAGAGACCCAGTACTTC. Translated, it gives CASSAQALQETQYF.

A few counts support this clonotype. This chain links TRBV15 with TRBJ2-2; the D is unclear. Trimming left V 0 bases short and J 0 bases short, with 5 bases between. The CDR3 loop spans 15 amino acids. Germline V CDR1 and CDR2: LNHNV, YYDKDF (reference sequence). The CDR3: CATSRDRTNTGELFF. The CDR3, as DNA: TGTGCCACCAGCAGAGACCGGACGAACACCGGGGAGCTGTTTTTT. Looking up the rest from reference TRBV15 and TRBJ2-2 gives the full variable domain: DAMVIQNPRYQVTQFGKPVTLSCSQTLNHNVMYWYQQKSSQAPKLLFHYYDKDFNNEADTPDNFQSRRPNTSFCFLDIRSPGLGDTAMYLCATSRDRTNTGELFFGEGSRLTVL.

V usage is TRBV7-2 and J usage is TRBJ1-1, with 9 bases that match TRBD1. The CDR3 has 14 amino acids. Unmatched junction bases numbered 7, after V lost 4 bases and J lost 7 bases. The germline gives CDR1 SGHTA, CDR2 FQGNSA. The CDR3 region is CASSSPGQGYEAFF. The CDR3 DNA reads as TGTGCCAGCAGCTCGCCGGGACAGGGCTATGAAGCTTTCTTT.

This clonotype was seen a handful of times. The V call is TRBV29-1, the J call TRBJ2-6; D unresolved. This CDR3 contains 13 residues. Trimming took off 5 bases at V and 0 bases at J, with 5 bases between the two ends. The V gene's germline CDR1 is SQVTM and CDR2 ANQGSEA. CDR3 loop: CSVPDSGANVLTF. The CDR3, as DNA: TGCAGCGTTCCAGACTCTGGGGCCAACGTCCTGACTTTC.

V and J are TRBV27 and TRBJ1-1, with D perhaps matching TRBD1 (5 bases). This CDR3 comprises 14 residues. V was clipped by 3 bases and J by 11 bases, with 19 bases between them. CDR1 is MNHEY, CDR2 SMNVEV, per germline (reference sequence). The chain's CDR3 is CASSFGGSARMAFF. The CDR3 DNA reads TGTGCCAGCAGTTTCGGGGGATCTGCCAGGATGGCTTTCTTT.

The gene calls are TRBV2 and TRBJ2-3; TRBD2 aligns across 9 bases. J was trimmed by 1 base and V by 2 bases; bases with no gene match: 4. Germline loops: CDR1 SNHLY, CDR2 FYNNEI. The CDR3 is 16 residues long. This chain's CDR3 is CASSEWLAGRTDTQYF. In DNA, the CDR3 is TGTGCCAGCAGTGAATGGCTAGCGGGGCGCACAGATACGCAGTATTTT.

In its sample, this clonotype was seen many times. The V call is TRBV5-1, the J call TRBJ2-1; D unclear. The ends were cut back, 2 bases at V and 6 bases at J, with 6 bases in the middle. Per the germline V gene, CDR1 is SGHRS and CDR2 is YFSETQ. The CDR3 has 12 amino acids. The CDR3 sequence is CASSFSGNEQFF. The CDR3 DNA sequence: TGCGCCAGCAGCTTCTCGGGCAATGAGCAGTTCTTC.